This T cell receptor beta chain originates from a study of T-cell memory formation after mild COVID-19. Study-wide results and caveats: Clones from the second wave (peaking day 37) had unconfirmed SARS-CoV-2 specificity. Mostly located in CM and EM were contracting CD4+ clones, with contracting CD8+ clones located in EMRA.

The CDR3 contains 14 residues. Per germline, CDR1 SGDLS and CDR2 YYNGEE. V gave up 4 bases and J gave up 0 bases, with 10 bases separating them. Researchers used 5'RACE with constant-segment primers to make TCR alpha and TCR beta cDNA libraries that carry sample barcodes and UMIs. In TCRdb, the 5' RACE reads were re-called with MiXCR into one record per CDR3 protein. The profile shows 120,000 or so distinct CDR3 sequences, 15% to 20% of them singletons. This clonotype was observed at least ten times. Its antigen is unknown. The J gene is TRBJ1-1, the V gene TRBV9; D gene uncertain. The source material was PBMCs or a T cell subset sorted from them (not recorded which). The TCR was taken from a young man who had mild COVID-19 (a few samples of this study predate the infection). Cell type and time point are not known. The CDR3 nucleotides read TGTGCCAGCAGCCGCAGTACCATGAACACTGAAGCTTTCTTT. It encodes CASSRSTMNTEAFF.